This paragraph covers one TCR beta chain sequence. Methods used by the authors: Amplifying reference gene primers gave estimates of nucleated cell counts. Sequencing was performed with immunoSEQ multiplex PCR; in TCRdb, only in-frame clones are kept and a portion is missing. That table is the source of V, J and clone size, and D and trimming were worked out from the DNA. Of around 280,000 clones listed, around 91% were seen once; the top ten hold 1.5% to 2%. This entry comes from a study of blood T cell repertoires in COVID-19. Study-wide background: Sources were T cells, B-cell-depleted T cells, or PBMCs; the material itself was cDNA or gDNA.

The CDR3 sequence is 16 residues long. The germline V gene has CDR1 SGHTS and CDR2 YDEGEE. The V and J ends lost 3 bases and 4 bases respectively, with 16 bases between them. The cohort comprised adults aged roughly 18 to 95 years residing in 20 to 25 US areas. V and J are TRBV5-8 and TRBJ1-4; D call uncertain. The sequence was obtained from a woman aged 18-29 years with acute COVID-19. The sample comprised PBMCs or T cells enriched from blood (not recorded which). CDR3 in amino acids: CASSSGRYSLNEKLFF. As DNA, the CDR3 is TGTGCCAGCAGCTCCGGTCGGTACAGCCTTAATGAAAAACTGTTTTTT.